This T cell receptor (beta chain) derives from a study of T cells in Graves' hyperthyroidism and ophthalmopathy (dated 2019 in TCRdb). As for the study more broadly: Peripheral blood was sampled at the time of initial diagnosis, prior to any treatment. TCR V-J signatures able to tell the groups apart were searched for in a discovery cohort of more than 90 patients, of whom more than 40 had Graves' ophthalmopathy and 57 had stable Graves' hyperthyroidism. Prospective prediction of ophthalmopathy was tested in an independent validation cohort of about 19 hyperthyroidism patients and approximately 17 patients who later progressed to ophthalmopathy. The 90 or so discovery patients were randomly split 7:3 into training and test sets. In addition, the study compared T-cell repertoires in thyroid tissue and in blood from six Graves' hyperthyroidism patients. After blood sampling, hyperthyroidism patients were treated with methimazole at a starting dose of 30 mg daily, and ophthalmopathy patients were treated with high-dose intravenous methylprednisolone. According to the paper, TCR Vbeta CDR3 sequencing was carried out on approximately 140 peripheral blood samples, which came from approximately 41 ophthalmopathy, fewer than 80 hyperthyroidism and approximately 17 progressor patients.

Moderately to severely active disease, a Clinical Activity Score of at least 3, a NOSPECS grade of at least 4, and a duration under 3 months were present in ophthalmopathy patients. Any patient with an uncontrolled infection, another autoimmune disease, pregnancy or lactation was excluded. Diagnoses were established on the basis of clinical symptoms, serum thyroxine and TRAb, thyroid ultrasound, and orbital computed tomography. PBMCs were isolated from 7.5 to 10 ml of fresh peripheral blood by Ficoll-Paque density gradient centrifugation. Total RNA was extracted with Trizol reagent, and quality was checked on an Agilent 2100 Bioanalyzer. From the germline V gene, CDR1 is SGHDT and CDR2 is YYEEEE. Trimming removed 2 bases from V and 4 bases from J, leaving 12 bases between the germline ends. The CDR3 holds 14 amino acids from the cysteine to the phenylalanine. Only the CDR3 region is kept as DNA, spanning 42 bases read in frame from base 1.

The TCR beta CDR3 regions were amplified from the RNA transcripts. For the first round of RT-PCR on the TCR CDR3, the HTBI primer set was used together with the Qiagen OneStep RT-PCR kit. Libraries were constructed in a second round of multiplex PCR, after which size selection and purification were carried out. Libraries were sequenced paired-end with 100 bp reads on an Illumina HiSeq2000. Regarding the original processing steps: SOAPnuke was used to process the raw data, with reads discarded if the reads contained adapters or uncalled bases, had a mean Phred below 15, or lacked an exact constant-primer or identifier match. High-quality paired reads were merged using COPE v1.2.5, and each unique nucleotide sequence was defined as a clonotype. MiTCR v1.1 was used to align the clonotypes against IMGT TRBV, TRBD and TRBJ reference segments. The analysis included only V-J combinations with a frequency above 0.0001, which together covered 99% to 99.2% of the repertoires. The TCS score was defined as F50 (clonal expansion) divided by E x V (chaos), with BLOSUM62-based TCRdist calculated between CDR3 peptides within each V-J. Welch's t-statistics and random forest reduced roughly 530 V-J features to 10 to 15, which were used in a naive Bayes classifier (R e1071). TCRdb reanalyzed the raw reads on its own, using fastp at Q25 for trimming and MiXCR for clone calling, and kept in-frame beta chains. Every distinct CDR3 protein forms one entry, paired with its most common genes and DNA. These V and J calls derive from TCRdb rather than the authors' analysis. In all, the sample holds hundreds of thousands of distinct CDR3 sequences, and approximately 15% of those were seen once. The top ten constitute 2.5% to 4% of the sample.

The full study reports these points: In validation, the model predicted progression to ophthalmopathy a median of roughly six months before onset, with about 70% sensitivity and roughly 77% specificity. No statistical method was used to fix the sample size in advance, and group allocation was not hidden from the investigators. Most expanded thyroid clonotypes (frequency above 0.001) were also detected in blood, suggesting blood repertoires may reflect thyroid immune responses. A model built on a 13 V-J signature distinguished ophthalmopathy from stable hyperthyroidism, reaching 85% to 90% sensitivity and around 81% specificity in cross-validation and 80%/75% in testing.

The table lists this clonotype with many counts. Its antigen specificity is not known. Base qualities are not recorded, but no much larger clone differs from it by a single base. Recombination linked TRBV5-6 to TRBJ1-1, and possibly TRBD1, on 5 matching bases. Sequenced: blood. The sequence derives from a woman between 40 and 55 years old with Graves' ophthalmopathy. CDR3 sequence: CASSFPQGSTEAFF. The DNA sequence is TGTGCCAGCAGCTTCCCGCAGGGCTCCACTGAAGCTTTCTTT.